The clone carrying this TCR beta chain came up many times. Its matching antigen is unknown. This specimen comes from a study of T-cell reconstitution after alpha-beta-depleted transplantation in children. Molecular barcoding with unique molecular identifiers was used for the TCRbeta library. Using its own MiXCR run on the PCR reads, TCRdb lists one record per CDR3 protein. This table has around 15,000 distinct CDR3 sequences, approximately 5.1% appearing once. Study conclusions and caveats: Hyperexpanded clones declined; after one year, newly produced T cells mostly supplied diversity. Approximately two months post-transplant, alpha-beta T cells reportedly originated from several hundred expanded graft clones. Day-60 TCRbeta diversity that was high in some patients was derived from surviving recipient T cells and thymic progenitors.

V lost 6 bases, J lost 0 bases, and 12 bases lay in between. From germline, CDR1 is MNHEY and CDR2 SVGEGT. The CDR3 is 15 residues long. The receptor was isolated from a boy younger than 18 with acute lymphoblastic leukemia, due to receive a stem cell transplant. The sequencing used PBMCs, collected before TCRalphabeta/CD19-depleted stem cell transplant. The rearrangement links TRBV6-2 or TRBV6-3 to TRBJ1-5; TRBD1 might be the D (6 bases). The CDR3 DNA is TGTGCCAGCAGAGATCGACAGGCTAGCAATCAGCCCCAGCATTTT. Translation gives CASRDRQASNQPQHF.